This TCR beta chain was captured in a study of T cell changes during pregnancy in multiple sclerosis. Assay used: immunoSEQ multiplex PCR; TCRdb lists only in-frame clones, some missing. Among 29,000 or so clones listed, around nine tenths were seen once. V shed 5 bases, J shed 4 bases, and the junction held 6 bases outside the gene matches. The CDR3 sequence is 15 residues long. Germline loops: CDR1 MNHNS, CDR2 SASEGT. This clone occurred a few times. The sequence came from a female donor with multiple sclerosis, enrolled in a pregnancy study. V is TRBV6-1 and J is TRBJ2-3, with 10 bases matching TRBD2. Material: CD8+ T cells from peripheral blood mononuclear cells, obtained after pregnancy. The CDR3 region is CASSNAAGGPDTQYF. CDR3 coding DNA: TGTGCCAGCAGTAATGCAGCGGGAGGGCCAGATACGCAGTATTTT.